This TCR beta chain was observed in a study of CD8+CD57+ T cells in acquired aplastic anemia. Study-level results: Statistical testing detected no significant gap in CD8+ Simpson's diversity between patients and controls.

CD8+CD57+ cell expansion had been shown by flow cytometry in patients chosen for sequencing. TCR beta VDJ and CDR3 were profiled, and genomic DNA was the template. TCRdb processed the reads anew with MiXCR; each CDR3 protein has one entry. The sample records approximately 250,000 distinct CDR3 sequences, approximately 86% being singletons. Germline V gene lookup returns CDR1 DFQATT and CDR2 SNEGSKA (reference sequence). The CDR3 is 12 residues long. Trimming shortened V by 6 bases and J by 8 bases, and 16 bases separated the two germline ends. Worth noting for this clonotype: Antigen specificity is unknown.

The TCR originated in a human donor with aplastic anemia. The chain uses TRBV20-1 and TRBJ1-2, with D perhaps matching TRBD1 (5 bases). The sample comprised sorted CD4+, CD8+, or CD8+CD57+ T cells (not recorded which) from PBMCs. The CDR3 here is CSALWGGEGYTF. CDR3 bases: TGCAGTGCCCTTTGGGGAGGGGAAGGCTACACCTTC.